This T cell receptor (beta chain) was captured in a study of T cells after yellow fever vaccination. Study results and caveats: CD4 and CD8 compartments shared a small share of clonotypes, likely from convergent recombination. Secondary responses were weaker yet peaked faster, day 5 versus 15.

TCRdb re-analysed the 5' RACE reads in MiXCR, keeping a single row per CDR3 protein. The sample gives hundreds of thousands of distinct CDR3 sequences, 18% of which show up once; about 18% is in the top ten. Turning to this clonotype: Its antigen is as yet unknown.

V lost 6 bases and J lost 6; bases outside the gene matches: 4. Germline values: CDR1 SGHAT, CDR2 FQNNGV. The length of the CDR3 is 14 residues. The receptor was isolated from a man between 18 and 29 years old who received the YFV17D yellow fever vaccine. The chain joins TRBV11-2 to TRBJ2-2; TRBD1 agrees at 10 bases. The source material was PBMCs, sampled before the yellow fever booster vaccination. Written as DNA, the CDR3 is TGTGCCAGCAGGCCCGGGACAGGGGCCGGGGAGCTGTTTTTT. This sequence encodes CASRPGTGAGELFF.